These 28 T cell receptor beta chains were sequenced from one sample in a study of identical twins (dated by TCRdb to about 2016). Library preparation employed 5' RACE. TCRdb names Illumina HiSeq 2000 as the instrument used. Through fastp at Q25 and MiXCR, TCRdb rebuilt clones from the public reads, retaining in-frame beta chains. CDR3 protein sequences are deduplicated, and each keeps its most common genes and DNA. Counted in this sample were 1.5 million to 2 million distinct CDR3 sequences; under 35% of them appeared once. The leading ten clones occupy about 0.25% of the sample. The sequenced sample was cord blood. The source is a newborn girl in good health.

The table lists this clonotype with a few counts. V and J are TRBV20-1 and TRBJ2-3; D is perhaps TRBD1 or TRBD2 (5 bases each). The CDR3 is made up of 14 amino acids. Germline loops: CDR1 DFQATT, CDR2 SNEGSKA (reference sequence). V lost 5 bases and J 1 base, leaving 13 bases between the germline ends. The CDR3 DNA reads TGCAGTGCTCCGGGACCCCGGGGCACAGATACGCAGTATTTT. The encoded protein is CSAPGPRGTDTQYF.

The CDR3, as DNA: TGTGCCAGCAGCCCCCTCCGGGGGGCGAACACCGGGGAGCTGTTTTTT. It encodes CASSPLRGANTGELFF. The V and J genes are TRBV9 and TRBJ2-2; 7 positions agree with TRBD2. J lost 0 bases, V lost 4 bases, and 6 bases had no gene match. The CDR3 has 16 residues. Germline V CDR1 and CDR2: SGDLS, YYNGEE. Full variable domain (missing parts from reference TRBV9 and TRBJ2-2): DSGVTQTPKHLITATGQRVTLRCSPRSGDLSVYWYQQSLDQGLQFLIQYYNGEERAKGNILERFSAQQFPDLHSELNLSSLELGDSALYFCASSPLRGANTGELFFGEGSRLTVL.

The V and J genes are TRBV20-1 and TRBJ2-1; D not resolved. V was shortened by 6 bases and J by 10 bases, with 10 bases between the two germline ends. The CDR3 covers 10 residues. Germline CDR1 is DFQATT and CDR2 is SNEGSKA (reference sequence). CDR3 loop: CSAEHTEQFF. Here the CDR3 DNA reads TGCAGTGCGGAACATACAGAGCAGTTCTTC.

On this clonotype: In this CDR3 the conserved last residue, phenylalanine or tryptophan, is missing, so a read error is likely. It is unclear where the CDR3 begins or ends on the DNA, so no DNA is shown, and the CDR3 is as TCRdb lists it. The chain uses TRBV6-5 and TRBJ2-5; the table's D call TRBD1 went unverified against the DNA. Both ends counted, the CDR3 spans 16 residues. Germline V gene data show CDR1 as MNHEY and CDR2 as SVGAGI. Here the CDR3 reads CASSYSTTGVGYTFGS.

This clonotype was recorded many times. The chain employs TRBV27 and TRBJ2-7, with 9 bases fitting TRBD1. The germline CDR1 and CDR2 sequences are MNHEY and SMNVEV (reference sequence). V lost 5 bases to trimming and J lost 3 bases; unmatched junction nucleotides: 11. This CDR3 spans 16 amino acids. The CDR3 sequence is CASSPHPTGGIYEQYF. CDR3 DNA: TGTGCCAGCAGTCCCCACCCCACAGGGGGCATCTACGAGCAGTACTTC.

This clonotype came up a few times. The chain has TRBV18 and TRBJ2-1; 13 bases agree with TRBD2. Germline V gene sequence: CDR1 KGHSH, CDR2 LQKENI. This CDR3 is 15 amino acids long. The J segment lost 10 bases and the V segment lost 3 bases, leaving 6 bases of the junction unmatched. CDR3 nucleotides: TGTGCCAGCTCACCGGCGGGACTAGCGGGAAAAGAGCAGTTCTTC. It yields the protein CASSPAGLAGKEQFF.

This clonotype has a handful of counts. This sequence joins TRBV19 and TRBJ2-3; D perhaps matches TRBD2 (5 bases). Per germline, CDR1 LNHDA and CDR2 SQIVND (reference sequence). The CDR3 totals 15 residues. Trimming took 7 bases from V and 0 from J, leaving 14 bases between them. The DNA for the CDR3 is TGTGCCAGTAAAATCGGAGGAAGGAGCACAGATACGCAGTATTTT. Its translation is CASKIGGRSTDTQYF.

This clonotype was counted a few times. The chain employs TRBV20-1 and TRBJ2-3; D uncertain. Trimming took off 5 bases at V and 0 bases at J, with 21 bases between the two ends. Germline assignment: CDR1 DFQATT and CDR2 SNEGSKA (reference sequence). CDR3 length: 17 amino acids. CDR3 region: CSAPPGLQKRSTDTQYF. The CDR3 region has the DNA TGCAGTGCTCCCCCGGGCCTACAAAAACGAAGCACAGATACGCAGTATTTT.

The rearrangement joins TRBV15 to TRBJ2-6; D unclear. Germline lookup yields CDR1 LNHNV and CDR2 YYDKDF (reference sequence). V lost 0 bases to trimming and J lost 0 bases, with 12 bases between them. CDR3 length equals 18 residues. In DNA, the CDR3 is TGTGCCACCAGCAGAGAGGTACTCCTGAGCTCTGGGGCCAACGTCCTGACTTTC. Its protein product is CATSREVLLSSGANVLTF.

This clonotype turned up a few times. J is TRBJ2-5 and V is TRBV5-1; the D gene is possibly TRBD2 (5 bases). Trimming removed 1 base at V and 5 bases at J, with 12 bases between. This CDR3 is 14 amino acids long. CDR1 is SGHRS, CDR2 YFSETQ, per germline. CDR3 sequence reads: CASSLRLAAETQYF. The CDR3 DNA is TGCGCCAGCAGCTTGAGGCTAGCAGCTGAGACCCAGTACTTC.

Only one count was recorded for this clonotype. The genes are TRBV2 and TRBJ2-1; 13 positions agree with TRBD2. CDR3 length equals 17 residues. After removal of 6 bases from V and 10 bases from J, the junction contained 15 bases not matched to a gene. The germline V gene encodes CDR1 SNHLY and CDR2 FYNNEI. The DNA for the CDR3 is TGTGCCAGCAGGAAGACTAGCGGGAGGCCTAGCTCCTACGAGCAGTTCTTC. This encodes CASRKTSGRPSSYEQFF. Variable domain in full (rest from reference TRBV2 and TRBJ2-1): EPEVTQTPSHQVTQMGQEVILRCVPISNHLYFYWYRQILGQKVEFLVSFYNNEISEKSEIFDDQFSVERPDGSNFTLKIRSTKLEDSAMYFCASRKTSGRPSSYEQFFGPGTRLTVL.

The chain is built from TRBV28 and TRBJ1-2, with D maybe TRBD1 (6 bases). This CDR3 contains 16 residues. The V gene's germline CDR1 is MDHEN and CDR2 SYDVKM. V lost 2 bases and J lost 4, with 17 bases in between. CDR3 in DNA: TGTGCCAGCAGTTTACCCACAGGGATGAAGTTCTATGGCTACACCTTC. Translated: CASSLPTGMKFYGYTF.

This rearrangement joins TRBV29-1 to TRBJ2-5; either TRBD1 or TRBD2 may fit D (5 bases each). The V gene's germline CDR1 is SQVTM and CDR2 ANQGSEA. The CDR3 consists of 12 residues. V lost 1 base and J 11 bases, leaving 14 bases between the germline ends. The CDR3 region is CSVEGGWDEQYF. CDR3 sequence (DNA): TGCAGCGTTGAAGGGGGGTGGGATGAGCAGTACTTC.

V usage is TRBV7-9 and J usage is TRBJ2-7; no reliable D call. Looked up from germline, CDR1 is SEHNR and CDR2 is FQNEAQ (reference sequence). The CDR3 spans 14 residues. The V end was cut by 1 base, the J end by 1 base, with 8 bases between. The CDR3 DNA reads TGTGCCAGCAGCTTAGATTCCCATTCCTACGAGCAGTACTTC. It translates to CASSLDSHSYEQYF.

The chain uses TRBV24-1 and TRBJ2-1, with 7 bases lining up with TRBD2. Per the germline V gene, CDR1 is KGHDR and CDR2 is SFDVKD. The CDR3 extends over 16 amino acids. V lost 3 bases, J lost 6 bases, and 10 bases stayed unmatched. CDR3 nucleotides: TGTGCCACCAGTGATCGGGTAAGCGGGACCCTCAATGAGCAGTTCTTC. Translated, it gives CATSDRVSGTLNEQFF.

The V call is TRBV4-2, the J call TRBJ1-6; D unclear. The germline gives CDR1 LGHNA, CDR2 YNFKEQ. The length of the CDR3 is 16 residues. With 4 bases removed from V and 6 bases from J, the gap between germline ends came to 16 bases. The CDR3 DNA reads TGTGCCAGCAGCCGATCTTCTAGCCCCTTTAATTCACCCCTCCACTTT. It is translated as CASSRSSSPFNSPLHF.

V usage is TRBV3-1 and J usage is TRBJ2-7, with D tentatively TRBD1 or TRBD2 (6 bases each). This CDR3 is built from 15 residues. Trimming left V 2 bases short and J 7 bases short, with 18 bases between. The V gene's germline CDR1 is LGHDT and CDR2 YNNKEL (reference sequence). The CDR3 DNA is TGTGCCAGCAGCCAAAACGGGGTGCGGGACAATGAGCAGTACTTC. It codes for CASSQNGVRDNEQYF.

V usage is TRBV6-6 and J usage is TRBJ1-2; D uncertain. The CDR3 spans 13 residues. V lost 5 bases and J lost 1, with 8 bases in between. The germline CDR1 and CDR2 sequences are MNHNY and SVGAGI (reference sequence). The CDR3 nucleotides are TGTGCCAGCAGTGGCAGCTTTAACTATGGCTACACCTTC. It translates to CASSGSFNYGYTF.

The CDR3 loop is CASSQVGATNEKLFF. The CDR3 region has the DNA TGCGCCAGCAGCCAAGTGGGAGCAACTAATGAAAAACTGTTTTTT. The genes are TRBV4-1 and TRBJ1-4, with D unresolved. V dropped 1 base and J dropped 0 bases, with 6 bases sitting between them. The CDR3 length is 15 residues. The V gene's germline CDR1 is MGHRA and CDR2 YSYEKL.

A note on this clonotype: A junction boundary mismatches the germline segment, possibly from a read error. The rearrangement links TRBV3-1 to TRBJ1-4; TRBD1 is a possible D gene (5 bases). Germline loops: CDR1 LGHDT, CDR2 YNNKEL (reference sequence). The CDR3 spans 16 residues. The CDR3 here is CASSRVGTAVNAKLFF. The CDR3 bases are TGTGCCAGCAGCCGGGTTGGGACGGCGGTTAATGCAAAACTGTTTTTT.

This clonotype turned up a few times. V and J are TRBV12-3 or TRBV12-4 and TRBJ2-3, with 7 nucleotides matching TRBD2. V lost 3 bases and J lost 7; bases outside the gene matches: 10. This CDR3 has 15 amino acids. This CDR3 reads CASSFPGLLRHTQYF. DNA of the CDR3: TGTGCCAGCAGTTTCCCGGGACTATTAAGGCATACGCAGTATTTT.

This clonotype was counted between two and nine times. CDR3 region: CSAFLNRGLNEQYF. CDR3 sequence (DNA): TGCAGTGCGTTCCTAAACAGGGGGTTGAACGAGCAGTACTTC. The rearrangement joins TRBV20-1 to TRBJ2-7; 8 bases are a match to TRBD1. This CDR3 has 14 residues. Unmatched junction bases numbered 12, after V lost 6 bases and J lost 5 bases. Germline values: CDR1 DFQATT, CDR2 SNEGSKA (reference sequence).

The chain uses TRBV20-1 and TRBJ1-4; 8 bases line up with TRBD1. From germline, CDR1 is DFQATT and CDR2 SNEGSKA (reference sequence). The ends lost 5 bases at V and 3 bases at J; junction bases unmatched: 5. The CDR3 loop spans 14 amino acids. CDR3 region: CSAHQGASNEKLFF. Here the CDR3 DNA reads TGCAGTGCTCATCAGGGGGCCTCTAATGAAAAACTGTTTTTT.

This clonotype was detected only a few times. V and J are TRBV7-4 and TRBJ1-1; D not resolved. Trimming removed 4 bases from V and 5 bases from J, with 5 bases in between. Germline V gene lookup returns CDR1 SGHVT and CDR2 SQSDAQ. The CDR3 has 11 residues. In DNA, the CDR3 is TGTGCCAGCAGCTCCTGGACTGAAGCTTTCTTT. Translation: CASSSWTEAFF.

Turning to this clonotype: A read error may explain this, as a much larger clone is one base away. The chain links TRBV10-3 to TRBJ2-1; D may be TRBD2 (5 bases). V lost 3 bases and J lost 0, with 9 bases in between. This CDR3 has 15 residues. Germline loops: CDR1 ENHRY, CDR2 SYGVKD. The CDR3, as DNA: TGTGCCATCAGTGACGGACTGAACTCCTACAATGAGCAGTTCTTC. Its translation is CAISDGLNSYNEQFF.

The chain combines TRBV7-2 with TRBJ2-1; TRBD2 matches 14 bases. Trimming removed 4 bases from V and 4 bases from J; junction bases left unmatched: 6. The CDR3 has 17 amino acids. Germline loops: CDR1 SGHTA, CDR2 FQGNSA. The chain's CDR3 is CASSWTSGRNPYNEQFF. The CDR3 DNA follows: TGTGCCAGCAGCTGGACTAGCGGGAGGAACCCTTACAATGAGCAGTTCTTC.

This clonotype was observed a few times. The chain combines TRBV6-1 with TRBJ1-1; D is unclear. The V end was cut by 6 bases, the J end by 0 bases, with 11 bases between. The germline V gene encodes CDR1 MNHNS and CDR2 SASEGT. The CDR3 has 14 residues. The CDR3 DNA sequence: TGTGCCAGCAGGCGAGAGCCCATGAACACTGAAGCTTTCTTT. It specifies CASRREPMNTEAFF.

There are a few counts of this clonotype. This chain uses TRBV4-1 with TRBJ2-7; a weak D match, TRBD1 (6 bases). CDR3 size: 14 residues. CDR1 and CDR2 (germline): MGHRA, YSYEKL. V lost 4 bases and J lost 2, with 12 bases in between. The CDR3 DNA reads TGCGCCAGCAGCCCAAAACAGGGCCCCTACGAGCAGTACTTC. Translation: CASSPKQGPYEQYF.